This TCR beta chain is from a study of tumor and adjacent non-tumor tissue in lung cancer. Overall study: Each sample yielded about 4.17 million productive TCRbeta reads on average. Study observations and caveats: TCR diversity was significantly greater in tumor than normal lung tissue.

This clonotype was seen a handful of times. What it recognizes is unknown. Three rounds of nested PCR, following a modified ARM-PCR protocol, produced the TCRbeta library. One entry per CDR3 protein, called by TCRdb with MiXCR from the multiplex PCR reads. The sample records over 130,000 distinct CDR3 sequences, approximately 66% being singletons. The CDR3 totals 16 residues. With V trimmed by 6 bases and J by 2 bases, 10 bases remained unmatched. RNA was extracted from bulk tissue without any cell sorting. The receptor was derived from a man in his sixties with small cell lung cancer. This chain links TRBV12-3 or TRBV12-4 with TRBJ2-1, with TRBD2 matching 7 bases. Source material: lung tumor tissue. The DNA for the CDR3 is TGTGCCAGCAGCCCTACCGGGGGAGGGCCCTACAATGAGCAGTTCTTC. Protein sequence: CASSPTGGGPYNEQFF.